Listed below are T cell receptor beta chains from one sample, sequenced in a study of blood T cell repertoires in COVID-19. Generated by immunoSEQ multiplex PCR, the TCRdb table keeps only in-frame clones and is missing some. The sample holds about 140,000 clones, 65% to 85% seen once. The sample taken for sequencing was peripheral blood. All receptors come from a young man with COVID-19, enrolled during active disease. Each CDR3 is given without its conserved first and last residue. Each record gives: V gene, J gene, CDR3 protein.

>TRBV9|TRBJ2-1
ASSFWDIDNEQF
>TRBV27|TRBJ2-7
ASSWGTGGLYEQY
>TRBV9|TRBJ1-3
ASSVRHQGSGNTIY
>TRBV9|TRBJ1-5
ASSPGGNQPQH
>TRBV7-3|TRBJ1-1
ASRPAPERRTEAF
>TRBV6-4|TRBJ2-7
ARPVRGRAFGEQY
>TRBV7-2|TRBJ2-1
ASSHGQGIYNEQF
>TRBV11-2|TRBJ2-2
ASRISGTNTGELF
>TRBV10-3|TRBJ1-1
ATGTGGANTEAF
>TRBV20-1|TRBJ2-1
SASPYNEQF
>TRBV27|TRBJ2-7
ASRRYRESYEQY
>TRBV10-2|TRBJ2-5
ASSPPQGWETQY
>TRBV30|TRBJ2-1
AWSLRAGFYNEQF
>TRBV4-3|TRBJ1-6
ASSQEAQGSSPLH
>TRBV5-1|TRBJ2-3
ASSLVQGSTDTQY
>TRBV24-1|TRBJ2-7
ATSDSGTSGRVDEQY
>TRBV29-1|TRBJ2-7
SFRTGTYEQY
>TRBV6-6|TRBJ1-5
ASSRDRDSNQPQH
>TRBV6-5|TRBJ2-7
ASSYLGQGSSYEQY
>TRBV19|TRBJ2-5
ASSIVNSGETQY
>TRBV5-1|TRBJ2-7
ASSLDGAYEQY
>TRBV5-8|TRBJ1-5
ASSAGTGHNQPQH
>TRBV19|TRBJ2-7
ASSIDGQTYEQY
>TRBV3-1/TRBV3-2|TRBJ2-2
ASSRTRATGELF
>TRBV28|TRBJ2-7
ASSFSGLYEQY
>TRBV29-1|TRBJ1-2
SVGGGYT
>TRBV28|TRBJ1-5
ASTPIGGFNQPQH
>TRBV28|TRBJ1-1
ASSPGGADTEAF
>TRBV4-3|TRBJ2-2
ASSQDVAAVAGELF
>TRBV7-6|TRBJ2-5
ASSFPEGTGETQY
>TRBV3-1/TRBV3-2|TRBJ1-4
ASSQRGLGEKLF
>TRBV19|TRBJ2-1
ASSMGLILLEQF
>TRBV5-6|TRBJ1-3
ASSLDQGLGNTIY
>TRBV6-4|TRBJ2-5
ASNVERQGAFRETQY
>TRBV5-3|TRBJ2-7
ARSQRCRRVFYEQY
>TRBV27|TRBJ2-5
ASSSRTGGMETQY
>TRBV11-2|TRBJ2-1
ASSRTSGRAREQF
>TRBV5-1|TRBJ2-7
ASSLAIGTGSYEQY